This TCR beta chain emerged from a study of Graves' ophthalmopathy and Graves' hyperthyroidism. Study context: Hyperthyroidism was classified as stable if no ophthalmopathy occurred within 18 months of follow-up.

Amplified TCR beta CDR3 regions were obtained using RNA transcripts as template. Second-round multiplex PCR followed a first-round RT-PCR using HTBI primers. TCRdb recomputed calls from the multiplex PCR reads with MiXCR, one row per CDR3 protein. The data hold around 1.1 million distinct CDR3 sequences, with 36% observed a single time. Hyperthyroidism patients, all newly diagnosed, had under 2 months' duration and ages of 18 to 65. This clonotype has only a few counts. Per germline, CDR1 SGHTA and CDR2 FQGNSA. V dropped 6 bases and J dropped 6 bases, with 9 bases sitting between them. The CDR3 extends over 11 amino acids.

The specimen sequenced was peripheral blood or thyroid tissue (not recorded which). The chain uses TRBV7-2 and TRBJ2-7; D not resolved. The receptor was isolated from an adult man with Graves' hyperthyroidism. The CDR3 protein is CASSGTTEQYF. The CDR3 nucleotides are TGTGCCAGCAGTGGAACTACCGAGCAGTACTTC.